This T cell receptor beta chain was captured by sequencing in a study of OX40 agonist ivuxolimab in advanced cancers. The V gene's germline CDR1 is GTSNPN and CDR2 SVGIG (reference sequence). V was clipped by 0 bases and J by 6 bases, with 9 bases between them. There are 13 residues in the CDR3. Sequencing was performed with immunoSEQ multiplex PCR; in TCRdb, only in-frame clones are kept and a portion is missing. Of 40,000 to 50,000 clones in the sample, 88% are singletons; the top ten hold roughly 50%. This clone was counted a single time. The genes are TRBV30 and TRBJ2-1, with D perhaps matching TRBD1 or TRBD2 (5 bases each). The sequence was collected from an adult with an advanced solid tumor such as melanoma, head and neck, liver or kidney cancer. This sample comprised CD4+ or CD8+ T cells sorted from blood, obtained in a trial of the OX40 agonist ivuxolimab. CDR3 nucleotides: TGTGCCTGGAGTGTAGGGGACCCCAATGAGCAGTTCTTC. This gives the protein CAWSVGDPNEQFF.